This section outlines one T cell receptor (beta chain) sequence together with its context. This record belongs to a study of T cell responses to AZD1222 COVID-19 vaccine. The CDR3 is 12 amino acids. The V gene lost 5 bases and the J gene lost 13 bases, with 14 bases spanning the gap. Germline loops: CDR1 LNHDA, CDR2 SQIVND (reference sequence). TCRdb's table, derived via immunoSEQ multiplex PCR, lists solely in-frame clones and lacks some. The sample lists about 93,000 clones; roughly 86% were seen once. The rearrangement uses TRBV19 and TRBJ2-2; D gene uncertain. This material consisted of peripheral blood, taken on day 0 of MenACWY control vaccination. This TCR was recovered from an adult in good health. CDR3 amino acids: CASSLTPSPLFF. The CDR3, as DNA: TGTGCCAGTAGTTTGACGCCCTCGCCGCTGTTTTTT.